The source of this TCR beta chain is a study of blood T cell repertoires in COVID-19. Across the study: The recovered donors of Cohort 3 showed two negative PCRs, clearance, or symptom resolution.

CDR1 and CDR2 (germline): MNHEY, SVGAGI. Trimming pared 6 bases from V and 5 bases from J, leaving 11 bases between. This CDR3 is built from 13 residues. As processed by the authors: Amplification with reference gene primers provided the estimates of nucleated cell counts. Only in-frame clones appear in the TCRdb table, and some are missing; sequencing was by immunoSEQ multiplex PCR. The V and J calls and clone size come from that table; D and trimming were worked out from the DNA. The sample consists of some 330,000 clones, around 87% of them appearing once. Those enrolled, adults aged roughly 18 to 89 years, came from about two dozen US areas. Participants reported their clinical history, and cohort assignment relied on those reports.

This chain uses TRBV6-5 with TRBJ2-1; the D gene is possibly TRBD2 (5 bases). The origin of this receptor is a man aged 35 to 55 in a cohort exposed to, infected with or recovered from COVID-19 (not recorded which). The material sequenced was PBMCs or T cells enriched from blood (not recorded which). CDR3 region: CASRAGLHNEQFF. The CDR3, as DNA: TGTGCCAGCAGGGCTGGACTCCACAATGAGCAGTTCTTC.